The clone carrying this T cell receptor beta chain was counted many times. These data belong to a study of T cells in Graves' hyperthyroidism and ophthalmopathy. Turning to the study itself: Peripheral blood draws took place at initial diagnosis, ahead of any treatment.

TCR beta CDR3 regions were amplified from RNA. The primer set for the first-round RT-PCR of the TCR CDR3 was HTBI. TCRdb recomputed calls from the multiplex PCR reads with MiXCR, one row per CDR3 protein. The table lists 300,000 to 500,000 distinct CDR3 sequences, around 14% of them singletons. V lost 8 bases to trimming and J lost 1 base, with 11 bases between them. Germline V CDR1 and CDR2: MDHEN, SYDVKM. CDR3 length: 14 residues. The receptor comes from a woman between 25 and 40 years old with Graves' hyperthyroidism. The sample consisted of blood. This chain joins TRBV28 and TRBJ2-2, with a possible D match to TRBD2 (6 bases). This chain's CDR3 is CASWLSGNTGELFF. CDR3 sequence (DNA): TGTGCCAGCTGGCTTAGCGGGAACACCGGGGAGCTGTTTTTT.